This T cell receptor (beta chain) was found in a study of T cell responses to AZD1222 COVID-19 vaccine. Across the whole study: Pooling of second doses given at about 4 or about 12 weeks was done. Study-level points and caveats: A reported finding is that nearly half of spike-specific TCRs target unmutated variant regions. Donors, mostly white British, included more females; clonal diversity was possibly underestimated. Repertoire sampling happened only post peak T cell response.

The germline V gene has CDR1 SGHTA and CDR2 FQGNSA. V was shortened by 2 bases and J by 6 bases, with 13 bases between the two germline ends. This CDR3 spans 14 amino acids. Assay: immunoSEQ multiplex PCR; the TCRdb copy retains only in-frame clones and omits some. Among 66,000 or so clones listed, roughly nine tenths were seen once. This clone was seen only a few times. Its antigen is not identified. The rearrangement joins TRBV7-2 to TRBJ1-2; maybe TRBD1 (6 bases). The receptor was derived from an adult in good health. Material: peripheral blood, obtained on day 0 of AZD1222 vaccination. The CDR3 reads CASSLLQGTDGYTF. The CDR3 DNA reads TGTGCCAGCAGCTTACTCCAGGGGACGGATGGCTACACCTTC.